The sequence of this T cell receptor (beta chain) was determined in a study of T cell responses to AZD1222 COVID-19 vaccine. This CDR3 has 14 residues. V lost 5 bases, J lost 8 bases, and 18 bases lay in between. From germline, CDR1 is MNHEY and CDR2 SVGEGT. Broader study findings: Donors were chiefly white British, with a greater number of females, and clonal diversity was perhaps underestimated. Just a handful of AZD1222 recipients tested seropositive at baseline. Repertoires were obtained solely post-peak T cell response. Targets within unmutated variant regions were reportedly found for nearly half of spike-specific TCRs.

Concerning this clone itself: Its antigen is unknown.

Clones were sequenced by immunoSEQ multiplex PCR, and TCRdb holds only the in-frame ones, with some missing. The data show some 110,000 clones, 89% seen once. This sequence joins TRBV6-2 or TRBV6-3 and TRBJ1-1, with D possibly TRBD1 on 6 matching bases. The sample was peripheral blood, taken on day 0 of AZD1222 vaccination. The receptor comes from an adult in good health. As DNA, the CDR3 is TGTGCCAGCAGTCCACCCACCGACAGGTTAGAAGCTTTCTTT. Translating gives CASSPPTDRLEAFF.